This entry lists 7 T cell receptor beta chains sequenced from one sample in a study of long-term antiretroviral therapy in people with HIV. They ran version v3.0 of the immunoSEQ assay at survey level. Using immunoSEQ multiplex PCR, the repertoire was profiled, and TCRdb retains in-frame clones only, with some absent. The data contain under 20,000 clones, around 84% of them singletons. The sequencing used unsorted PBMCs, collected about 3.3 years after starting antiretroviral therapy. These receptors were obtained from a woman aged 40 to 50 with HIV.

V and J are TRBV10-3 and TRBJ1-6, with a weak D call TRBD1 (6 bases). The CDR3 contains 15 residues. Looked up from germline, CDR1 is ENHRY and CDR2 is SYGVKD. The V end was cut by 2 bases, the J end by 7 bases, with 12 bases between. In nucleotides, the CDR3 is TGTGCCATCAGTGAGCCAGGGGACAACAATTCACCCCTCCACTTT. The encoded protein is CAISEPGDNNSPLHF.

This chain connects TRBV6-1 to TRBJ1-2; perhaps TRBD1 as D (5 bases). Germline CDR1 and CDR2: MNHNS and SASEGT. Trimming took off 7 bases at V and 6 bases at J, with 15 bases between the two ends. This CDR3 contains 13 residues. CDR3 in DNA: TGTGCCAGCACGCGGGGCAGCTTTAATGGCTACACCTTC. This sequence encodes CASTRGSFNGYTF.

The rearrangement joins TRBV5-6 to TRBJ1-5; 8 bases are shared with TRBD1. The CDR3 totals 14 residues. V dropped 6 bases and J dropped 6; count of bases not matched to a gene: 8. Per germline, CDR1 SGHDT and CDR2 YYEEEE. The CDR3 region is CASTYGQGPQPQHF. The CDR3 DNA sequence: TGTGCCAGCACCTACGGACAGGGACCTCAGCCCCAGCATTTT.

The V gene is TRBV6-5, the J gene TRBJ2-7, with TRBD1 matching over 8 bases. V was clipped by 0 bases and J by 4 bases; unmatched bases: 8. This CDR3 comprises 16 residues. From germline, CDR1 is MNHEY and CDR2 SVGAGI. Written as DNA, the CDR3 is TGTGCCAGCAGTTACTCTGGACAGGGTCGGGTTTACGAGCAGTACTTC. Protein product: CASSYSGQGRVYEQYF.

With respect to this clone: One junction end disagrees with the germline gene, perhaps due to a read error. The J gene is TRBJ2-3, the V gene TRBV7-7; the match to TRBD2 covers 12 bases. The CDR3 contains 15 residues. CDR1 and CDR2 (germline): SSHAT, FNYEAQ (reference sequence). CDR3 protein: CASSRLAGVTDTQYF. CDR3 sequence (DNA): TGTGCTAGCAGCCGACTAGCGGGGGTCACAGATACGCAGTATTTT.

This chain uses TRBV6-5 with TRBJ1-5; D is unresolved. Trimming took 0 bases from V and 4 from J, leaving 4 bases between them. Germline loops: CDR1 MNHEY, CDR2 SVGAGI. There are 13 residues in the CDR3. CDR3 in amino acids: CASSYSSNQPQHF. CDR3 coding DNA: TGTGCCAGCAGTTACTCGTCTAATCAGCCCCAGCATTTT.

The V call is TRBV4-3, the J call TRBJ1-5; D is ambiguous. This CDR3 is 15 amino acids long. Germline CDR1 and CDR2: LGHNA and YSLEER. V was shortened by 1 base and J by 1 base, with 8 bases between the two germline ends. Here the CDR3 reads CASSQVVGSNQPQHF. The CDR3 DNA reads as TGCGCCAGCAGCCAAGTGGTAGGGAGCAATCAGCCCCAGCATTTT.